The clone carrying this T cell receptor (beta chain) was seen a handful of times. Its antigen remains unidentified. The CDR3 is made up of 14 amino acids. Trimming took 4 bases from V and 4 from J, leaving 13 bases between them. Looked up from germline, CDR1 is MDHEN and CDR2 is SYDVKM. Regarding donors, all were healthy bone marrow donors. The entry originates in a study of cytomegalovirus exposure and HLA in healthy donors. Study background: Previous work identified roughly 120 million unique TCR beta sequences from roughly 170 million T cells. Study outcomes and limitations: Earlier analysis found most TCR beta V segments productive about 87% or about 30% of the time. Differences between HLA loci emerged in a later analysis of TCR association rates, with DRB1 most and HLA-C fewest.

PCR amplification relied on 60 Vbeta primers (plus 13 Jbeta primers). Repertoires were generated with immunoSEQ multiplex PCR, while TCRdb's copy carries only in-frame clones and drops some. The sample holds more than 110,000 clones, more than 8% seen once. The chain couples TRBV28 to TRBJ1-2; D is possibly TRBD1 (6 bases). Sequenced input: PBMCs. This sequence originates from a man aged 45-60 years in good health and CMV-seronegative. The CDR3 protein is CASSSPSGVYGYTF. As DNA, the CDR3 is TGTGCCAGCAGTTCCCCCTCAGGGGTCTATGGCTACACCTTC.